Listed below are T cell receptor beta chains from one sample, sequenced in a study of T-cell memory formation after mild COVID-19. TCRdb re-called the 5' RACE reads through MiXCR, storing one row per CDR3 protein. The sample holds around 370,000 distinct CDR3 sequences, over 20% seen once. The sample comprised PBMCs or a T cell subset sorted from them (not recorded which). These receptors came from an adult woman who had mild COVID-19 (a few samples of this study predate the infection). Cell type and time point are not known. Both conserved end residues are part of each CDR3. Fields, in order: D gene, CDR3 length, V gene, J gene, clone size, CDR3 DNA, CDR3 protein. The D gene is left open where the match is weak. Part of the rows lack a size; the others show once, few, many or a class for expanded clones.

d_gene: TRBD1
len: 14
v_gene: TRBV4-1
j_gene: TRBJ1-5
abundance: few
CDR3nt: TGCGCCAGCAGCCAAGGGACAGGGAATCAGCCCCAGCATTTT
CDR3aa: CASSQGTGNQPQHF

d_gene: -
len: 14
v_gene: TRBV5-1
j_gene: TRBJ2-7
abundance: few
CDR3nt: TGCGCCAGCAGCTTGGCCAGGGGCATGCACGAGCAGTACTTC
CDR3aa: CASSLARGMHEQYF

d_gene: -
len: 13
v_gene: TRBV7-8
j_gene: TRBJ2-7
abundance: -
CDR3nt: TGTGCCAGCAGCTCCGATACCCCCAACGAGCAGTACTTC
CDR3aa: CASSSDTPNEQYF

d_gene: -
len: 13
v_gene: TRBV5-6
j_gene: TRBJ1-4
abundance: -
CDR3nt: TGTGCCAGCAGCTTGAATTTTAATGAAAAACTGTTTTTT
CDR3aa: CASSLNFNEKLFF

d_gene: -
len: 15
v_gene: TRBV24-1
j_gene: TRBJ2-5
abundance: -
CDR3nt: TGTGCCACCAGTGCAATAGTACGGGACCAAGAGACCCAGTACTTC
CDR3aa: CATSAIVRDQETQYF

d_gene: -
len: 16
v_gene: TRBV12-3/TRBV12-4
j_gene: TRBJ2-6
abundance: -
CDR3nt: TGTGCCAGCACGGCGGTTAGGGGGTCTGGGGCCAACGTCCTGACTTTC
CDR3aa: CASTAVRGSGANVLTF

d_gene: TRBD2
len: 14
v_gene: TRBV5-1
j_gene: TRBJ2-1
abundance: few
CDR3nt: TGCGCCAGTCACCGGGGCGGGAGTATCAATGAGCAGTTCTTC
CDR3aa: CASHRGGSINEQFF

d_gene: -
len: 16
v_gene: TRBV4-2
j_gene: TRBJ2-3
abundance: few
CDR3nt: TGTGCCAGCAGCCAAGACATTAGTCGCGGGCCAGATACGCAGTATTTT
CDR3aa: CASSQDISRGPDTQYF

d_gene: -
len: 11
v_gene: TRBV11-2
j_gene: TRBJ2-7
abundance: few
CDR3nt: TGTGCCAGCAGCTTAAGGCGCGAGCAGTACTTC
CDR3aa: CASSLRREQYF

d_gene: TRBD1
len: 13
v_gene: TRBV12-3/TRBV12-4
j_gene: TRBJ1-2
abundance: few
CDR3nt: TGTGCCAGCAGGTCAGGGGGCCGGTATGGCTACACCTTC
CDR3aa: CASRSGGRYGYTF

d_gene: -
len: 12
v_gene: TRBV7-9
j_gene: TRBJ2-7
abundance: many
CDR3nt: TGTGCCAGCAGCTTAGATTGGGGCGAGCAGTACTTC
CDR3aa: CASSLDWGEQYF

d_gene: TRBD1
len: 11
v_gene: TRBV7-9
j_gene: TRBJ2-7
abundance: few
CDR3nt: TGTGCCGGCGACAGGGCCAACGAGCAGTACTTC
CDR3aa: CAGDRANEQYF

d_gene: -
len: 16
v_gene: TRBV12-3/TRBV12-4
j_gene: TRBJ1-1
abundance: -
CDR3nt: TGTGCCAGCAGTTTAACCCGGCCAGGGATGAACACTGAAGCTTTCTTT
CDR3aa: CASSLTRPGMNTEAFF

d_gene: TRBD2
len: 17
v_gene: TRBV12-3/TRBV12-4
j_gene: TRBJ2-2
abundance: -
CDR3nt: TGTGCCAGCAGTCTAACTAGCGGGGGGGCCGACACCGGGGAGCTGTTTTTT
CDR3aa: CASSLTSGGADTGELFF

d_gene: TRBD2
len: 16
v_gene: TRBV6-5
j_gene: TRBJ2-3
abundance: few
CDR3nt: TGTGCCAGCAGGAGTGGGACTAGCGGGGGGATAGATACGCAGTATTTT
CDR3aa: CASRSGTSGGIDTQYF

d_gene: -
len: 11
v_gene: TRBV5-4
j_gene: TRBJ2-1
abundance: -
CDR3nt: TGTGCCAGCAGCAACTTTAACGAGCAGTTCTTC
CDR3aa: CASSNFNEQFF

d_gene: TRBD2
len: 14
v_gene: TRBV6-2/TRBV6-3
j_gene: TRBJ2-3
abundance: -
CDR3nt: TGTGCCACCCTTACTAGCGGGCGCACAGATACGCAGTATTTT
CDR3aa: CATLTSGRTDTQYF

d_gene: -
len: 15
v_gene: TRBV6-2/TRBV6-3
j_gene: TRBJ1-1
abundance: -
CDR3nt: TGTGCCAGCAGTTACTCTCCCGAGGGGGGCACTGAAGCTTTCTTT
CDR3aa: CASSYSPEGGTEAFF

d_gene: -
len: 15
v_gene: TRBV5-1
j_gene: TRBJ1-5
abundance: -
CDR3nt: TGCGCCAGCAGCCTCGAGGGGAGAGCTAATCAGCCCCAGCATTTT
CDR3aa: CASSLEGRANQPQHF

d_gene: -
len: 12
v_gene: TRBV19
j_gene: TRBJ1-1
abundance: -
CDR3nt: TGTGCCAGTCGGGTCAGGGGAAGTGAAGCTTTCTTT
CDR3aa: CASRVRGSEAFF

d_gene: -
len: 15
v_gene: TRBV27
j_gene: TRBJ2-7
abundance: -
CDR3nt: TGTGCCAGCAGTTTGGGGCAGGGCCCGAGGAACGAGCAGTACTTC
CDR3aa: CASSLGQGPRNEQYF

d_gene: -
len: 13
v_gene: TRBV30
j_gene: TRBJ1-5
abundance: -
CDR3nt: TGTGCCTGGAGTAGGGGGACTTATCAGCCCCAGCATTTT
CDR3aa: CAWSRGTYQPQHF

d_gene: -
len: 14
v_gene: TRBV4-1
j_gene: TRBJ1-1
abundance: -
CDR3nt: TGCGCCAGCAGGCTCTTGGGGGGCCGCCAAGAAGCTTTCTTT
CDR3aa: CASRLLGGRQEAFF

d_gene: TRBD1
len: 16
v_gene: TRBV12-3/TRBV12-4
j_gene: TRBJ1-5
abundance: -
CDR3nt: TGTGCCAGCGTCTATTCAGGACAGGCTAGCAATCAGCCCCAGCATTTT
CDR3aa: CASVYSGQASNQPQHF

d_gene: TRBD2
len: 17
v_gene: TRBV6-5
j_gene: TRBJ2-7
abundance: -
CDR3nt: TGTGCCAGCAGCCCGTCTGGAAGCGGGAGGGCCTTACACGAGCAGTACTTC
CDR3aa: CASSPSGSGRALHEQYF

d_gene: TRBD2
len: 14
v_gene: TRBV5-1
j_gene: TRBJ2-3
abundance: -
CDR3nt: TGCGCCAGCAGGATTCCCGGGGGGGGCGATACGCAGTATTTT
CDR3aa: CASRIPGGGDTQYF

d_gene: -
len: 14
v_gene: TRBV12-3/TRBV12-4
j_gene: TRBJ1-6
abundance: few
CDR3nt: TGTGCCAGCAGTTTGACAGACGGTGGTTCACCCCTCCACTTT
CDR3aa: CASSLTDGGSPLHF

d_gene: -
len: 15
v_gene: TRBV7-7
j_gene: TRBJ2-2
abundance: -
CDR3nt: TGTGCTAGCAGCTTGAACCCACTGGGCGGCGGGGAGCTGTTTTTT
CDR3aa: CASSLNPLGGGELFF

d_gene: -
len: 14
v_gene: TRBV25-1
j_gene: TRBJ1-1
abundance: -
CDR3nt: TGTGCCAGCAGTGAACAGGTCCAGAACACTGAAGCTTTCTTT
CDR3aa: CASSEQVQNTEAFF

d_gene: -
len: 15
v_gene: TRBV5-1
j_gene: TRBJ2-3
abundance: few
CDR3nt: TGCGCCAGCAGCTTGAACAGGAAGGATCCAGATACGCAGTATTTT
CDR3aa: CASSLNRKDPDTQYF

d_gene: TRBD1
len: 17
v_gene: TRBV3-1
j_gene: TRBJ2-2
abundance: -
CDR3nt: TGTGCCAGCAGCCAAGTAGTGGGACAGGGGAACACCGGGGAGCTGTTTTTT
CDR3aa: CASSQVVGQGNTGELFF

d_gene: -
len: 14
v_gene: TRBV20-1
j_gene: TRBJ2-1
abundance: few
CDR3nt: TGCAGTGCCTGGGGCGGGGCCCGGGGGAATGAGCAGTTCTTC
CDR3aa: CSAWGGARGNEQFF

d_gene: -
len: 13
v_gene: TRBV12-3/TRBV12-4
j_gene: TRBJ1-1
abundance: -
CDR3nt: TGTGCCACCGGGCGGCAGGGGAACACTGAAGCTTTCTTT
CDR3aa: CATGRQGNTEAFF

d_gene: TRBD2
len: 16
v_gene: TRBV7-2
j_gene: TRBJ2-3
abundance: -
CDR3nt: TGTGCCAGCAGCCCGCCGGGACTAGCGGTCACGATGACGCAGTATTTT
CDR3aa: CASSPPGLAVTMTQYF

d_gene: -
len: 14
v_gene: TRBV5-5
j_gene: TRBJ1-1
abundance: -
CDR3nt: TGTGCCAGCAGCCCGCGAAGAATGAACACTGAAGCTTTCTTT
CDR3aa: CASSPRRMNTEAFF

d_gene: TRBD2
len: 13
v_gene: TRBV18
j_gene: TRBJ2-1
abundance: few
CDR3nt: TGTGCCAGCTCACCACCAGCGGGAGTAGAGCAGTTCTTC
CDR3aa: CASSPPAGVEQFF

d_gene: -
len: 13
v_gene: TRBV10-3
j_gene: TRBJ1-1
abundance: few
CDR3nt: TGTGCCATCAGTGAGGGCAAGAACACTGAAGCTTTCTTT
CDR3aa: CAISEGKNTEAFF

d_gene: -
len: 11
v_gene: TRBV29-1
j_gene: TRBJ2-3
abundance: few
CDR3nt: TGCAGCGTTGCCTACACAGATACGCAGTATTTT
CDR3aa: CSVAYTDTQYF

d_gene: TRBD1
len: 15
v_gene: TRBV18
j_gene: TRBJ1-1
abundance: -
CDR3nt: TGTGCCAGCTCACCCCGGCCAGGGGGCGCGGTAGGGGCTTTCTTT
CDR3aa: CASSPRPGGAVGAFF

d_gene: -
len: 12
v_gene: TRBV5-1
j_gene: TRBJ2-1
abundance: few
CDR3nt: TGCGCCAGCAGCTTGCTAGCCAATGAGCAGTTCTTC
CDR3aa: CASSLLANEQFF

d_gene: TRBD2
len: 18
v_gene: TRBV18
j_gene: TRBJ2-2
abundance: -
CDR3nt: TGTGCCAGCTCACCTCCAGGAGCGGGAGGGCCGAACACCGGGGAGCTGTTTTTT
CDR3aa: CASSPPGAGGPNTGELFF

d_gene: -
len: 15
v_gene: TRBV4-3
j_gene: TRBJ2-5
abundance: few
CDR3nt: TGCGCCAGCAGCCAAGATATCGGGGGACAAGAGACCCAGTACTTC
CDR3aa: CASSQDIGGQETQYF

d_gene: TRBD1
len: 14
v_gene: TRBV7-9
j_gene: TRBJ1-5
abundance: few
CDR3nt: TGTGCCAGCAGCCGCGGGGACAGGGCACAGCCCCAGCATTTT
CDR3aa: CASSRGDRAQPQHF

d_gene: -
len: 15
v_gene: TRBV20-1
j_gene: TRBJ2-1
abundance: few
CDR3nt: TGCAGTGCTAGAGTCGGGACACAGGTGGGGAATGAGCAGTTCTTC
CDR3aa: CSARVGTQVGNEQFF

d_gene: -
len: 15
v_gene: TRBV9
j_gene: TRBJ2-1
abundance: -
CDR3nt: TGTGCCAGCAGCGTAGAAGCCGCTCTGGAGGATGAGCAGTTCTTC
CDR3aa: CASSVEAALEDEQFF

d_gene: TRBD2
len: 17
v_gene: TRBV2
j_gene: TRBJ2-4
abundance: -
CDR3nt: TGTGCCAGCATAAGTAGCGGGGGGGCCTCGGCCAAAAACATTCAGTACTTC
CDR3aa: CASISSGGASAKNIQYF